This T cell receptor (beta chain) stems from a study of T cells in lung cancer brain metastases. Study-wide findings and caveats: Paired lesions shared few clones; most were lesion-specific (mean Morisita roughly 0.21).

The protocol was immunoSEQ multiplex PCR, while the TCRdb copy is restricted to in-frame clones and leaves out a portion. The data contain approximately 1,400 clones, roughly nine tenths of them singletons. V lost 3 bases, J lost 4 bases, and 17 bases lay in between. The V gene's germline CDR1 is SGHNT and CDR2 YYREEE (reference sequence). This CDR3 is 15 amino acids long. A remark on this clone: Its specificity is unknown.

Input material: tumor tissue from a brain metastasis. The source is a woman between 50 and 59 years old with non-small cell lung cancer that had spread to the brain. The chain joins TRBV5-4 to TRBJ2-7; D might be TRBD2 (7 bases). CDR3 bases: TGTGCCAGCAGCTCAGGGGACTACCAGAATTACGAGCAGTACTTC. Translated, it gives CASSSGDYQNYEQYF.